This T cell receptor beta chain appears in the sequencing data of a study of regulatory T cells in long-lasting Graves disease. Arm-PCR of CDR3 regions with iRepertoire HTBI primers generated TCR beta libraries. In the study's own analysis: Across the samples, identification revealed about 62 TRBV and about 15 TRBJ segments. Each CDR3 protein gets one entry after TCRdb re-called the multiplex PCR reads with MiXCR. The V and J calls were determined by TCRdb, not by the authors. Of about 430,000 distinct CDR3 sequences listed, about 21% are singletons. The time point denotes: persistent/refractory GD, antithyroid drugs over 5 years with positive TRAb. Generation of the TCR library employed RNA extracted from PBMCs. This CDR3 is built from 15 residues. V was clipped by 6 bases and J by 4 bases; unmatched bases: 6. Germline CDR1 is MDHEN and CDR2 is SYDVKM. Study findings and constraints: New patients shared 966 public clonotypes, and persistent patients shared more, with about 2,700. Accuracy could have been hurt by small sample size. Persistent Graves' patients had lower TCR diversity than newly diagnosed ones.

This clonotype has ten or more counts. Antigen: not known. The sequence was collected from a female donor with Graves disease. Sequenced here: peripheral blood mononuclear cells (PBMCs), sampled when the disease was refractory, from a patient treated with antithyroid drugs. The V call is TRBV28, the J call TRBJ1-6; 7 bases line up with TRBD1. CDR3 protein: CASRARDRYNSPLHF. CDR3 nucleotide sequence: TGTGCCAGCAGAGCCCGGGACAGATATAATTCACCCCTCCACTTT.